Following are 21 T cell receptor beta chains from one sample sequenced in a study of blood T cell repertoires in COVID-19. Method: immunoSEQ multiplex PCR; TCRdb's copy keeps in-frame clones and lacks some. The sample lists 80,000 to 95,000 clones, around 90% seen once, with 3% in the top ten. Material: peripheral blood. The receptors derive from a woman in her 50s with active or convalescent COVID-19.

J is TRBJ2-7 and V is TRBV3-1 (or the pseudogene TRBV3-2); maybe TRBD2 (6 bases). Per the germline V gene, CDR1 is LGHDT and CDR2 is YNNKEL (reference sequence). The length of the CDR3 is 12 residues. V was pared by 4 bases and J by 6 bases, with 10 bases between. Written as DNA, the CDR3 is TGTGCCAGCAGCCCCTCCGGGGGCGAGCAGTACTTC. Translation: CASSPSGGEQYF.

DNA for the CDR3: TGTGCCAGTAGTATAGTCGGGGCCAAAAACATTCAGTACTTC. The encoded protein is CASSIVGAKNIQYF. The chain is built from TRBV19 and TRBJ2-4; D unresolved. Trimming removed 1 base at V and 1 base at J, with 5 bases between. CDR1 is LNHDA and CDR2 is SQIVND in the germline V gene (reference sequence). The CDR3 totals 14 residues. The full variable domain, its missing parts supplied by reference TRBV19 and TRBJ2-4, is DGGITQSPKYLFRKEGQNVTLSCEQNLNHDAMYWYRQDPGQGLRLIYYSQIVNDFQKGDIAEGYSVSREKKESFPLTVTSAQKNPTAFYLCASSIVGAKNIQYFGAGTRLSVL.

The genes are TRBV7-2 and TRBJ1-5; D possibly corresponds to TRBD1 (6 bases). The CDR3 is 18 residues long. Trimming removed 1 base from V and 3 bases from J, with 19 bases in between. Per the germline V gene, CDR1 is SGHTA and CDR2 is FQGNSA. CDR3 protein: CASSLGLSGGAINQPQHF. The CDR3 DNA sequence: TGTGCCAGCAGCTTAGGGCTTAGCGGGGGGGCCATCAATCAGCCCCAGCATTTT. The full variable domain, rest sourced from reference TRBV7-2 and TRBJ1-5, is GAGVSQSPSNKVTEKGKDVELRCDPISGHTALYWYRQSLGQGLEFLIYFQGNSAPDKSGLPSDRFSAERTGGSVSTLTIQRTQQEDSAVYLCASSLGLSGGAINQPQHFGDGTRLSIL.

This chain uses TRBV5-6 with TRBJ1-1; no firm D call. V was clipped by 3 bases and J by 1 base, with 10 bases between them. From germline, CDR1 is SGHDT and CDR2 YYEEEE. The CDR3 has 14 residues. The CDR3 nucleotides read TGTGCCAGCAGCTCTCGACGGGGGAACACTGAAGCTTTCTTT. Protein: CASSSRRGNTEAFF.

The gene calls are TRBV4-3 and TRBJ2-1; TRBD2 agrees at 9 bases. With 0 bases clipped from V and 4 bases from J, the junction kept 4 bases outside the gene matches. The germline V gene has CDR1 LGHNA and CDR2 YSLEER. The CDR3 covers 16 residues. The CDR3 protein is CASSQDETSGYNEQFF. The CDR3, as DNA: TGCGCCAGCAGCCAAGATGAGACTAGCGGTTACAATGAGCAGTTCTTC.

V and J are TRBV6-6 and TRBJ2-7, with 7 bases lining up with TRBD1. The CDR3 sequence is 14 residues long. Germline trimming cut 7 bases from V and 0 bases from J; bases unmatched to any gene: 6. CDR1 and CDR2 (germline): MNHNY, SVGAGI (reference sequence). The CDR3 nucleotides read TGTGCCAGCACCCCCCGACAGGGCTCCTACGAGCAGTACTTC. Translation gives CASTPRQGSYEQYF.

The genes are TRBV29-1 and TRBJ2-3; a weak D match, TRBD1 (6 bases). Looked up from germline, CDR1 is SQVTM and CDR2 is ANQGSEA. CDR3 length equals 11 residues. CDR3 in DNA: TGCTCGACAGGCACCACAGATACGCAGTATTTT. Encoded protein: CSTGTTDTQYF.

The chain is built from TRBV18 and TRBJ2-5; no firm D call. CDR3 length: 12 amino acids. Germline CDR1 KGHSH, CDR2 LQKENI. The germline V and J ends were trimmed by 2 bases and 6 bases, with 7 bases remaining between them. The CDR3 coding sequence is TGTGCCAGCTCACCAGATAGAAAGACCCAGTACTTC. Its protein is CASSPDRKTQYF. Looking up the rest from reference TRBV18 and TRBJ2-5 gives the full variable domain: NAGVMQNPRHLVRRRGQEARLRCSPMKGHSHVYWYRQLPEEGLKFMVYLQKENIIDESGMPKERFSAEFPKEGPSILRIQQVVRGDSAAYFCASSPDRKTQYFGPGTRLLVL.

The chain couples TRBV29-1 to TRBJ2-5; 8 nucleotides match TRBD2. The CDR3 extends over 14 amino acids. In germline, CDR1 is SQVTM, CDR2 ANQGSEA. Trimming removed 7 bases from V and 5 bases from J; junction bases left unmatched: 12. The CDR3 coding sequence is TGCAGCGCTGTGGGACTAGAACTTAGTGAGACCCAGTACTTC. It translates to CSAVGLELSETQYF.

The chain combines TRBV14 with TRBJ1-2; D possibly corresponds to TRBD1 (6 bases). This CDR3 is built from 14 residues. V lost 4 bases, J lost 4 bases, and 13 bases lay in between. Germline values: CDR1 SGHDN, CDR2 FVKESK. The CDR3 spells CASSLGQLTYGYTF. The DNA of the CDR3 is TGTGCCAGCAGCCTTGGACAGTTAACCTATGGCTACACCTTC.

The J gene is TRBJ2-6, the V gene TRBV4-3; TRBD2 aligns across 8 bases. The CDR3 runs 17 residues. Germline-derived CDR1 and CDR2 are LGHNA and YSLEER. J was trimmed by 2 bases and V by 0 bases; bases with no gene match: 3. CDR3 in DNA: TGCGCCAGCAGCCAAGATGCGGGGGGCGCTGGGGCCAACGTCCTGACTTTC. This codes for CASSQDAGGAGANVLTF.

The chain joins TRBV27 to TRBJ1-1; 7 positions agree with TRBD1. V lost 5 bases and J lost 5; bases outside the gene matches: 5. Per the germline V gene, CDR1 is MNHEY and CDR2 is SMNVEV (reference sequence). There are 13 residues in the CDR3. The CDR3 DNA reads TGTGCCAGCAGTCTACAGGGGTTTACTGAAGCTTTCTTT. It codes for CASSLQGFTEAFF.

V and J are TRBV11-1 and TRBJ2-7; 7 nucleotides align to TRBD2. With V trimmed by 4 bases and J by 0 bases, 9 bases remained unmatched. Germline CDR1 is SGHAT and CDR2 is FQDESV (reference sequence). This CDR3 region has 16 residues. The DNA for the CDR3 is TGTGCCAGCAGCTCGATCGGCGGGGGTACCTCCTACGAGCAGTACTTC. It specifies CASSSIGGGTSYEQYF.

The V call is TRBV9, the J call TRBJ2-2; 10 bases map to TRBD2. CDR3 length: 16 residues. CDR1 SGDLS and CDR2 YYNGEE come from the germline V gene. With 0 bases clipped from V and 4 bases from J, the junction kept 3 bases outside the gene matches. The CDR3 DNA is TGTGCCAGCAGCGTAGAGCGGGGGGGCCTCACCGGGGAGCTGTTTTTT. Encoded protein: CASSVERGGLTGELFF.

Concerning this clone itself: The same CDR3 can be traced to other DNA sequences in this sample. The V call is TRBV7-3, the J call TRBJ2-3; 9 positions agree with TRBD2. CDR1 SGHTA and CDR2 FQGTGA come from the germline V gene. V shed 5 bases and J 0 bases; nucleotides not matched to a gene: 3. The CDR3 length is 15 residues. CDR3 residues: CASSRSGGSTDTQYF. CDR3 DNA sequence: TGTGCCAGCAGCCGCAGCGGGGGGAGCACAGATACGCAGTATTTT.

The V and J genes are TRBV7-2 and TRBJ1-1; weak D call: TRBD1 (5 bases). Germline CDR1 is SGHTA and CDR2 is FQGNSA. The CDR3 sequence is 13 residues long. The V and J ends lost 5 bases and 2 bases respectively, with 9 bases between them. The CDR3 region has the DNA TGTGCCAGCAGCGCCAGGGTAAACACTGAAGCTTTCTTT. Residues: CASSARVNTEAFF. The entire variable domain, with the rest obtained from reference TRBV7-2 and TRBJ1-1, is as follows: GAGVSQSPSNKVTEKGKDVELRCDPISGHTALYWYRQSLGQGLEFLIYFQGNSAPDKSGLPSDRFSAERTGGSVSTLTIQRTQQEDSAVYLCASSARVNTEAFFGQGTRLTVV.

This CDR3 reads CASSVGSSYGYTF. In DNA, the CDR3 is TGTGCCAGCAGTGTGGGCAGCAGCTATGGCTACACCTTC. This sequence joins TRBV6-2 or TRBV6-3 and TRBJ1-2; the D is unclear. CDR1 and CDR2 from the germline V gene are MNHEY and SVGEGT. CDR3 length: 13 residues. V was cut by 5 bases and J by 4 bases, with 11 bases left in between.

V gene TRBV2 combines with J gene TRBJ2-1, with 9 bases that match TRBD1. This CDR3 has 16 amino acids. With 6 bases clipped from V and 10 bases from J, the junction kept 16 bases outside the gene matches. Germline CDR1 is SNHLY and CDR2 is FYNNEI. The CDR3 DNA reads as TGTGCCAGCAGGCCCGGGACAGGGAATCTTGGAAGAGAGCAGTTCTTC. Amino acids: CASRPGTGNLGREQFF.

The chain employs TRBV5-5 and TRBJ2-7; perhaps TRBD1 as D (6 bases). V was trimmed by 5 bases and J by 2 bases, leaving 26 bases between them. The V gene's germline CDR1 is SGHKS and CDR2 YYEKEE (reference sequence). This CDR3 spans 18 amino acids. Written as DNA, the CDR3 is TGTGCCAGCAGGGGGGCGAGGATTTCCGGCGGGTTGGCCTACGAGCAGTACTTC. Its protein is CASRGARISGGLAYEQYF.

This rearrangement joins TRBV5-1 to TRBJ2-7, with D maybe TRBD2 (5 bases). This CDR3 is built from 15 residues. Germline CDR1 is SGHRS and CDR2 is YFSETQ. The germline V and J ends were trimmed by 3 bases and 0 bases, with 13 bases remaining between them. CDR3 residues: CASSSRGIPSYEQYF. The CDR3 DNA reads TGCGCCAGCAGCTCCCGAGGGATACCCTCCTACGAGCAGTACTTC. Based on the CDR3 plus reference TRBV5-1 and TRBJ2-7, the full variable domain is KAGVTQTPRYLIKTRGQQVTLSCSPISGHRSVSWYQQTPGQGLQFLFEYFSETQRNKGNFPGRFSGRQFSNSRSEMNVSTLELGDSALYLCASSSRGIPSYEQYFGPGTRLTVT.

V gene TRBV13 combines with J gene TRBJ1-1, with 7 bases identical to TRBD1. The germline V gene has CDR1 PRHDT and CDR2 FYEKMQ (reference sequence). The CDR3 consists of 15 residues. V shed 6 bases, J shed 5 bases, and the junction held 12 bases outside the gene matches. CDR3 amino acids: CASSYNRDRITEAFF. Written as DNA, the CDR3 is TGTGCCAGCAGTTATAACCGGGACAGAATAACTGAAGCTTTCTTT. Looking up the rest from reference TRBV13 and TRBJ1-1 gives the full variable domain: AAGVIQSPRHLIKEKRETATLKCYPIPRHDTVYWYQQGPGQDPQFLISFYEKMQSDKGSIPDRFSAQQFSDYHSELNMSSLELGDSALYFCASSYNRDRITEAFFGQGTRLTVV.